This passage covers 13 T cell receptor beta chains from one sample sequenced in a study of CD8+ T cells in alopecia areata. Investigators isolated RNA and reverse transcribed it into cDNA to act as the sequencing template. The table came from immunoSEQ multiplex PCR; TCRdb's copy has only in-frame clones and leaves some out. The sample contains roughly 180,000 clones, roughly 60% of which appear only once. Material: CD4+ T cells sorted from blood, obtained at week 0. The receptors stem from a human donor with alopecia areata.

The rearrangement uses TRBV29-1 and TRBJ2-2; the D gene is possibly TRBD2 (5 bases). The CDR3 runs to 12 residues. Trimming removed 7 bases from V and 6 bases from J, with 12 bases in between. Per the germline V gene, CDR1 is SQVTM and CDR2 is ANQGSEA. This CDR3 reads CSGREGAGELFF. The CDR3 bases are TGCAGCGGGAGAGAGGGAGCCGGGGAGCTGTTTTTT.

CDR3 sequence (DNA): TGCAGCGTTGGACATACTAGTGAGCAGTACTTC. It specifies CSVGHTSEQYF. V is TRBV29-1 and J is TRBJ2-7, with D possibly TRBD2 on 5 matching bases. The V gene lost 4 bases and the J gene lost 7 bases, with 11 bases spanning the gap. The length of the CDR3 is 11 residues. Germline V gene sequence: CDR1 SQVTM, CDR2 ANQGSEA.

This clone was counted a single time. CDR3 sequence: CAWSVGRGNTEAFF. The CDR3 DNA follows: TGTGCCTGGAGTGTAGGCAGGGGGAACACTGAAGCTTTCTTT. V and J are TRBV30 and TRBJ1-1; perhaps TRBD1 as D (6 bases). Trimming cost V 0 bases and J 1 base, with 9 bases left between them. The germline V gene has CDR1 GTSNPN and CDR2 SVGIG (reference sequence). The CDR3 extends over 14 amino acids.

Written as DNA, the CDR3 is TGTGCCAGCAGCACCCCCTTCCAGAGGGTGAAAGACTATGGCTACACCTTC. Encoded protein: CASSTPFQRVKDYGYTF. V usage is TRBV11-2 and J usage is TRBJ1-2; D uncertain. The CDR3 has 17 residues. V was pared by 5 bases and J by 3 bases, with 22 bases between. CDR1 is SGHAT and CDR2 is FQNNGV in the germline V gene.

J is TRBJ1-4 and V is TRBV27, with 7 bases identical to TRBD1. With V trimmed by 2 bases and J by 8 bases, 5 bases remained unmatched. The CDR3 totals 14 residues. Germline V gene lookup returns CDR1 MNHEY and CDR2 SMNVEV (reference sequence). The CDR3 protein is CASSLSGRGEKLFF. CDR3 DNA sequence: TGTGCCAGCAGTTTAAGTGGCAGGGGGGAAAAACTGTTTTTT.

This sequence joins TRBV19 and TRBJ1-2; D perhaps matches TRBD1 (5 bases). The CDR3 is 15 amino acids. Per the germline V gene, CDR1 is LNHDA and CDR2 is SQIVND (reference sequence). V was clipped by 4 bases and J by 0 bases, with 12 bases between them. Here the CDR3 DNA reads TGTGCCAGTAGTACCGACAGTTATGCTAACTATGGCTACACCTTC. This encodes CASSTDSYANYGYTF.

CDR3 sequence: CASSLYRSSTDTQYF. CDR3 bases: TGTGCCAGCAGTTTATACAGATCTAGCACAGATACGCAGTATTTT. The chain carries TRBV27 and TRBJ2-3; the D is unclear. Looked up from germline, CDR1 is MNHEY and CDR2 is SMNVEV (reference sequence). The CDR3 contains 15 residues. Trimming removed 1 base from V and 0 bases from J, with 8 bases in between.

The V call is TRBV7-2, the J call TRBJ2-7; D unclear. V was shortened by 1 base and J by 0 bases, with 10 bases between the two germline ends. In germline, CDR1 is SGHTA, CDR2 FQGNSA. CDR3 length: 15 amino acids. CDR3 nucleotides: TGTGCCAGCAGCTTAGTCGGCGGTGTCTCCTACGAGCAGTACTTC. Translating it yields CASSLVGGVSYEQYF. Full variable domain (missing parts from reference TRBV7-2 and TRBJ2-7): GAGVSQSPSNKVTEKGKDVELRCDPISGHTALYWYRQSLGQGLEFLIYFQGNSAPDKSGLPSDRFSAERTGGSVSTLTIQRTQQEDSAVYLCASSLVGGVSYEQYFGPGTRLTVT.

The DNA of the CDR3 is TGTGCCAGCAGCTTAGTAGGGGACTCCCGTCAAGCTTTCTTT. Residues: CASSLVGDSRQAFF. J is TRBJ1-1 and V is TRBV11-2; perhaps TRBD1 as D (5 bases). The germline gives CDR1 SGHAT, CDR2 FQNNGV. V lost 1 base to trimming and J lost 9 bases, with 15 bases between them. The CDR3 is made up of 14 amino acids.

This clone was seen a handful of times. The CDR3 DNA reads as TGCGCCAGCAGCTCGGGACAGGGCATGTACAATGAGCAGTTCTTC. This sequence encodes CASSSGQGMYNEQFF. The V call is TRBV4-3, the J call TRBJ2-1, with 9 bases aligning to TRBD1. CDR1 is LGHNA, CDR2 YSLEER, per germline. The V and J ends lost 5 bases and 4 bases, in that order; junction bases with no gene match: 6. CDR3 length equals 15 residues.

The genes are TRBV2 and TRBJ1-6; D unclear. The CDR3 runs 14 residues. The V end lost 1 base, the J end lost 10 bases, and 11 bases lay between the germline ends. Germline loops: CDR1 SNHLY, CDR2 FYNNEI. This chain's CDR3 is CASSEGVTNSPLHF. The CDR3 nucleotides are TGTGCCAGCAGTGAAGGAGTGACGAACTCACCCCTCCACTTT.

The gene calls are TRBV7-2 and TRBJ2-7; D ambiguous. CDR3 size: 13 residues. CDR1 SGHTA and CDR2 FQGNSA come from the germline V gene. V was cut by 5 bases and J by 0 bases, with 8 bases left in between. CDR3 bases: TGTGCCAGCAGCGGAAAAAGCTCCTACGAGCAGTACTTC. Translation gives CASSGKSSYEQYF.

The sample holds a few counts of this clone. This chain links TRBV9 with TRBJ1-5; D uncertain. CDR1 is SGDLS, CDR2 YYNGEE, per germline. This CDR3 spans 13 amino acids. Between the trimmed V and J ends, which lost 4 bases and 4 bases, there was a span of 9 bases. The CDR3 region has the DNA TGTGCCAGCAGCCTCATTGGAAATCAGCCCCAGCATTTT. As protein: CASSLIGNQPQHF.